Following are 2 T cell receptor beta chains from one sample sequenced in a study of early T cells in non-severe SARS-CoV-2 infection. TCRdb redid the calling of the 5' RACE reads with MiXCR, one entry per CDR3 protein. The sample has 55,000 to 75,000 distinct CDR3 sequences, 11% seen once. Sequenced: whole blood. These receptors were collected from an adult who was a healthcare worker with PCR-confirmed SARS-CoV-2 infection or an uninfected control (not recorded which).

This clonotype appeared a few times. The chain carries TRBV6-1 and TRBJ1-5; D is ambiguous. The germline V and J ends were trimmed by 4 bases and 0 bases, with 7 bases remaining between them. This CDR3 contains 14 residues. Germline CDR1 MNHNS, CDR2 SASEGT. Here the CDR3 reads CASSGQYSNQPQHF. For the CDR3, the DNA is TGTGCCAGCAGTGGGCAATATAGCAATCAGCCCCAGCATTTT.

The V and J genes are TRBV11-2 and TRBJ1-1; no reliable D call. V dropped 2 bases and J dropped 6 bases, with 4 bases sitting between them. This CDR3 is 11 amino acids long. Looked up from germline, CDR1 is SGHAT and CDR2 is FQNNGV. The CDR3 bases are TGTGCCAGCAGCTTAAAGGCTGAAGCTTTCTTT. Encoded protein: CASSLKAEAFF. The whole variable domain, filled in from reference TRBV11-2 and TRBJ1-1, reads EAGVAQSPRYKIIEKRQSVAFWCNPISGHATLYWYQQILGQGPKLLIQFQNNGVVDDSQLPKDRFSAERLKGVDSTLKIQPAKLEDSAVYLCASSLKAEAFFGQGTRLTVV.